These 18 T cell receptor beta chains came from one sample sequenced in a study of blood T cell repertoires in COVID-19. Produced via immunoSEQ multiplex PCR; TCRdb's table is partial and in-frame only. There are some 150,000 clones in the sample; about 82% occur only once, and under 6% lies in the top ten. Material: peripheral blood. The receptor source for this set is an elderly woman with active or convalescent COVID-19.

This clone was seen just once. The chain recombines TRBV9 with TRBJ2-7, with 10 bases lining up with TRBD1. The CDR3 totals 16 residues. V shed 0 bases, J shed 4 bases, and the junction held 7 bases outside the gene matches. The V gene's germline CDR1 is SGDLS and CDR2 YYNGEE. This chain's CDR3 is CASSVGGTGVLYEQYF. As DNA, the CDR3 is TGTGCCAGCAGCGTAGGCGGGACAGGGGTTTTATACGAGCAGTACTTC.

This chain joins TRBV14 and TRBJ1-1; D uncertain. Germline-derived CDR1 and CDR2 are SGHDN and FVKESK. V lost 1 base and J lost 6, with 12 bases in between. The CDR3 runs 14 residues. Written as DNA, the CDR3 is TGTGCCAGCAGCCAAGTAACTGGGCTATCTGAAGCTTTCTTT. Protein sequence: CASSQVTGLSEAFF. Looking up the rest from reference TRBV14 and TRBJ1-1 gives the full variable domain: EAGVTQFPSHSVIEKGQTVTLRCDPISGHDNLYWYRRVMGKEIKFLLHFVKESKQDESGMPNNRFLAERTGGTYSTLKVQPAELEDSGVYFCASSQVTGLSEAFFGQGTRLTVV.

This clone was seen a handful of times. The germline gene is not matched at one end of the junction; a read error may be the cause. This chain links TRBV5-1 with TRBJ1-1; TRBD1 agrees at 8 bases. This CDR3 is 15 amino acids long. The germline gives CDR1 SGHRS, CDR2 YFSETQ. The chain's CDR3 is CASSLATGVGTEAFF. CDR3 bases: TGCGCCAGCAGTTTGGCGACAGGGGTAGGCACTGAAGCTTTCTTT.

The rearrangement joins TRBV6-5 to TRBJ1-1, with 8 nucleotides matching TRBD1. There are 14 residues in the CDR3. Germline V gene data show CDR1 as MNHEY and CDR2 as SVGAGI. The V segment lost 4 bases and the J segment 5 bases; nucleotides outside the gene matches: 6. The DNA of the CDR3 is TGTGCCAGCAGTTTGGACAGGGTTAGGACTGAAGCTTTCTTT. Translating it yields CASSLDRVRTEAFF.

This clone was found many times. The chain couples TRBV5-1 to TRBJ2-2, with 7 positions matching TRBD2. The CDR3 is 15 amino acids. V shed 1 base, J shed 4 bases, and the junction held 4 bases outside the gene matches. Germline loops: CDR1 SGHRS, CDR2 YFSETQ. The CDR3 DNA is TGCGCCAGCAGCTTGCGGCGGGGGAGCACCGGGGAGCTGTTTTTT. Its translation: CASSLRRGSTGELFF.

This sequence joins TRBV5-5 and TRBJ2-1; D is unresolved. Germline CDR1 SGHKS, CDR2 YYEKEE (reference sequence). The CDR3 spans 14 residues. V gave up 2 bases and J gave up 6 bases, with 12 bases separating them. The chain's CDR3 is CASSLTRSANEQFF. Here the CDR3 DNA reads TGTGCCAGCAGCTTAACGCGGTCAGCCAATGAGCAGTTCTTC.

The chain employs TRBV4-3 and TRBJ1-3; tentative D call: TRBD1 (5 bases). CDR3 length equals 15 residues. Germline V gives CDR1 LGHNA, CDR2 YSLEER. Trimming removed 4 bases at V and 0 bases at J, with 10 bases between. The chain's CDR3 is CASSPGLSSGNTIYF. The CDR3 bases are TGCGCCAGCAGCCCGGGACTGAGCTCTGGAAACACCATATATTTT.

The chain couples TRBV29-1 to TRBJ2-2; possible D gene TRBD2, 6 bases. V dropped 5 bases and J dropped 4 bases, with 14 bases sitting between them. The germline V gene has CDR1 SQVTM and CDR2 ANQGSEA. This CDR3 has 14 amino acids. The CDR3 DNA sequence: TGCAGCGTTCGCGAGCGGGCGTCCACCGGGGAGCTGTTTTTT. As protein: CSVRERASTGELFF.

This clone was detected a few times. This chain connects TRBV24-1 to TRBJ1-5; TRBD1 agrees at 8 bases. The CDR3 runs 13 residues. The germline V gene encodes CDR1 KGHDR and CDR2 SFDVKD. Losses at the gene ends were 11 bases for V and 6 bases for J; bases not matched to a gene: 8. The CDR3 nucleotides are TGTGCCAAAGAAGACAGGGGACTTCAGCCCCAGCATTTT. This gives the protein CAKEDRGLQPQHF.

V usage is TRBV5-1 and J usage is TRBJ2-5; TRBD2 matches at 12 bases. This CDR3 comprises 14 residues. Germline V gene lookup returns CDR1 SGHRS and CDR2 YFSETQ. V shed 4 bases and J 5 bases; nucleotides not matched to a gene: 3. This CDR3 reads CASSPGTSGETQYF. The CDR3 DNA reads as TGCGCCAGCAGCCCGGGGACTAGCGGGGAGACCCAGTACTTC.

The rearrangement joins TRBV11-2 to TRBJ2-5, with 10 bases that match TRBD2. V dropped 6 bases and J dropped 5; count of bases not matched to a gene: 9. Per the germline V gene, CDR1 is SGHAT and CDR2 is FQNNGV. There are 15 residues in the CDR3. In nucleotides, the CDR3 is TGTGCCAGCAGTTTGAGCGGGGGGGCCCTTGAGACCCAGTACTTC. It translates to CASSLSGGALETQYF.

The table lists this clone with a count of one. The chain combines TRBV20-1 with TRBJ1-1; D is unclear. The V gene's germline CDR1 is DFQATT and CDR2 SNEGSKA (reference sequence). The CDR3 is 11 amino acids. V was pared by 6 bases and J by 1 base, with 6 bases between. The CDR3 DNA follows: TGCAGTGCCCAGTCGAACACTGAAGCTTTCTTT. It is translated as CSAQSNTEAFF.

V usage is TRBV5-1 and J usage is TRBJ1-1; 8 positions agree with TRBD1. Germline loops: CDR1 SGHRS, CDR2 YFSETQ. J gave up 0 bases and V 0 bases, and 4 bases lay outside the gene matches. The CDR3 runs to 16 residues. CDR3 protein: CASSLGQGAMNTEAFF. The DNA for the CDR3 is TGCGCCAGCAGCTTGGGGCAGGGGGCGATGAACACTGAAGCTTTCTTT.

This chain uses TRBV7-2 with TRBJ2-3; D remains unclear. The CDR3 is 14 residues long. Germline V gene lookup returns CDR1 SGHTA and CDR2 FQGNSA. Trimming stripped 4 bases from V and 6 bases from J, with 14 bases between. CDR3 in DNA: TGTGCCAGCAGCTACTTAAAGCTCACGGATACGCAGTATTTT. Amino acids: CASSYLKLTDTQYF.

The CDR3 sequence is CASTWVEGVNTEAFF. As DNA, the CDR3 is TGTGCCAGCACCTGGGTTGAGGGAGTGAACACTGAAGCTTTCTTT. The chain carries TRBV6-5 and TRBJ1-1; no firm D call. This CDR3 region has 15 residues. Germline CDR1 MNHEY, CDR2 SVGAGI. The germline V and J ends were trimmed by 7 bases and 0 bases, with 15 bases remaining between them.

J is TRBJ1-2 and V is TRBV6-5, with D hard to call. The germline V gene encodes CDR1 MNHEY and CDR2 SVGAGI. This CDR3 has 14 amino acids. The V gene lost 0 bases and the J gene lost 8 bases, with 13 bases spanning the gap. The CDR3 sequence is CASSYSSGLLGYTF. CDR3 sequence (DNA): TGTGCCAGCAGTTACTCGTCGGGTCTATTAGGCTACACCTTC.

Here the CDR3 DNA reads TGTGCCAGCAGTTTCTCAGGGAGAGCGTACGAGCAGTACTTC. The encoded protein is CASSFSGRAYEQYF. The chain couples TRBV6-2 or TRBV6-3 to TRBJ2-7; D may be TRBD1 or TRBD2 (5 bases each). CDR3 length: 14 amino acids. The ends were cut back, 4 bases at V and 4 bases at J, with 14 bases in the middle. CDR1 and CDR2 from the germline V gene are MNHEY and SVGEGT.

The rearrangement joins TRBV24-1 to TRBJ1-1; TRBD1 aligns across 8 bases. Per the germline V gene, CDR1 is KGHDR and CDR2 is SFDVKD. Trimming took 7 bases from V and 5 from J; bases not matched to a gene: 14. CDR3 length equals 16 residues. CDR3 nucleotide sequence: TGTGCCACCAGCCGAAACCCGGACAGGGTTCTAACTGAAGCTTTCTTT. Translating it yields CATSRNPDRVLTEAFF.